This T cell receptor beta chain derives from a study of patients and donors after allogeneic stem cell transplantation. TCRdb re-analysed the RT-PCR reads in MiXCR, keeping a single row per CDR3 protein. The table includes some 60,000 distinct CDR3 sequences, less than 15% detected once. Sequenced input: blood, either unsorted or a sorted T cell fraction (not recorded which). The receptor comes from a human donor who was either an allogeneic HSCT recipient or a stem cell or donor lymphocyte infusion donor (not recorded which). It is not recorded whose cells these are; they may come from a transplant donor.

As DNA, the CDR3 is TGTGCCAGCAGCTTAGAAAGCGGGCACGGCACAGATACGCAGTATTTT. It codes for CASSLESGHGTDTQYF. This sequence joins TRBV7-2 and TRBJ2-3; D perhaps matches TRBD2 (6 bases). Trimming removed 1 base from V and 1 base from J, with 12 bases in between. The CDR3 totals 16 residues. Germline CDR1 is SGHTA and CDR2 is FQGNSA.